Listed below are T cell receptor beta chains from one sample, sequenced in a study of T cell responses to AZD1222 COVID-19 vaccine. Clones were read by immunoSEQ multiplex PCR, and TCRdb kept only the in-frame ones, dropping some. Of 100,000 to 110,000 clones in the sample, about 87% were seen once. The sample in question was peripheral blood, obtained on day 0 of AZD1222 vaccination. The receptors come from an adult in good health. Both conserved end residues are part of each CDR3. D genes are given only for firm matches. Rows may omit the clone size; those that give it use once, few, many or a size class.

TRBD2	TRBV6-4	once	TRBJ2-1	TGTGCCAGCAGCCTTCTAGCGGGATCTAATGAGCAGTTCTTC	CASSLLAGSNEQFF
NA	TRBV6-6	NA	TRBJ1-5	TGTGCCAGCAGATCCGACGGCTTATTCGGGCAGCCCCAGCATTTT	CASRSDGLFGQPQHF
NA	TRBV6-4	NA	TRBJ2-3	TGTGCCAGCAGTGAAGAGGGAACAGTGACCACAGATACGCAGTATTTT	CASSEEGTVTTDTQYF
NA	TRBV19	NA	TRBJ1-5	TGTGCCAGTCAGAGGGACACAGGTAATAGCAATCAGCCCCAGCATTTT	CASQRDTGNSNQPQHF
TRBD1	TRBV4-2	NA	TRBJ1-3	TGTGCCAGCAGCCAAGGGACAGGGTCCCTCTCTGGAAACACCATATATTTT	CASSQGTGSLSGNTIYF
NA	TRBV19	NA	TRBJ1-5	TGTGCCAGTAATACGGGAACCCTAAATCAGCCCCAGCATTTT	CASNTGTLNQPQHF
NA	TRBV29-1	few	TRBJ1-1	TGCAGCGTTGACGCTCGGAACACTGAAGCTTTCTTT	CSVDARNTEAFF
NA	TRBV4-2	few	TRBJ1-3	TGTGCCAGCAGCCAAGAGGTGAAGAAAAGATCGATGTCTGGAAACACCATATATTTT	CASSQEVKKRSMSGNTIYF
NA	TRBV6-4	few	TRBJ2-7	TGTGCCAGCAGTGAGACGGTCTCTGGCGAGCAGTACTTC	CASSETVSGEQYF
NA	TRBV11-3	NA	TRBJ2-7	TGTGCCAGCAGCTTAGGAGCATCGGCTAGGGGATCCTACGAGCAGTACTTC	CASSLGASARGSYEQYF
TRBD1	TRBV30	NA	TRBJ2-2	TGTGCCTGGAGCCGAGGACAGGGGGCAACCGGGGAGCTGTTTTTT	CAWSRGQGATGELFF
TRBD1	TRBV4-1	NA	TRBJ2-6	TGCGCCAGCAGCCAAGACGACAGGACAGGGCTCTCTGGGGCCAACGTCCTGACTTTC	CASSQDDRTGLSGANVLTF
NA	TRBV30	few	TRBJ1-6	TGTGCCTGGAGTGTACCGGGCCCTTGTCATTTT	CAWSVPGPCHF
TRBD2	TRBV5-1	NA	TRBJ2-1	TGCGCCAGCAGGAACCCTAGCGGCTACAATGAGCAGTTCTTC	CASRNPSGYNEQFF
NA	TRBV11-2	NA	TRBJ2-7	TGTGCCAGCAGCTTAGTAGCGCTGGCGGGCGGCCGTGGGGTGGACTTC	CASSLVALAGGRGVDF
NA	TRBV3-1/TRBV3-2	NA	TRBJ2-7	TGTGCCAGCAGCCCGCCCCCCCGCCCGTGGGGATCGGGCGAGCAGTACTTC	CASSPPPRPWGSGEQYF
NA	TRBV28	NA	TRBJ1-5	TGTGCCAGCAGTGCACGGGGGGGAACCGGGAGTCAGCCCCAGCATTTT	CASSARGGTGSQPQHF
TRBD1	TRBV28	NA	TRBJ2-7	TGTGCCAGCAGTCAAGGACAGGCGGGCGAGCAGTACTTC	CASSQGQAGEQYF
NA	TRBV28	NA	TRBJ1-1	TGTGCCAGCAGTCTTGGGACTGAAGCTTTCTTT	CASSLGTEAFF
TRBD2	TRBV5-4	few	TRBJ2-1	TGTGCCAGCAGTAGGGGGACTAGCGGGAGCTCCTACAATGAGCAGTTCTTC	CASSRGTSGSSYNEQFF
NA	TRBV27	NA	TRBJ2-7	NA	CASSTSLVGEQYF
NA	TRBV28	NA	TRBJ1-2	TGTGCCAGCAGTTTGGAGGGCTATGGCTACACCTTC	CASSLEGYGYTF
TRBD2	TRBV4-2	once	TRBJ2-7	TGTGCCAGCAGCCAAGATCAAGCGGGAGGCTACGAGCAGTACTTC	CASSQDQAGGYEQYF
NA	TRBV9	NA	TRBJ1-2	TGTGCCAGCAGCGTAGGGGTTACAGGGTTCAACTATGGCTACACCTTC	CASSVGVTGFNYGYTF
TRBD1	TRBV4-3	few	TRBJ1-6	TGCGCCAGCAGCCAAGATAGTACAGGGGAGTACTCACCCCTCCACTTT	CASSQDSTGEYSPLHF
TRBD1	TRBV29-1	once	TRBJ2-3	TGCAGCGGGGCCGGGACAGGGGCCCCAGATACGCAGTATTTT	CSGAGTGAPDTQYF
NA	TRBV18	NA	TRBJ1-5	TGTGCCAGCTCACCATTTCCACCCGGCTCGAGGAGCAATCAGCCCCAGCATTTT	CASSPFPPGSRSNQPQHF
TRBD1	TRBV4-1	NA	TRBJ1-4	TGCGCCAGCAGCCAAGCCGGGACAGGTGTTGGAAAACTGTTTTTT	CASSQAGTGVGKLFF
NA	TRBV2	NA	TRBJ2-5	TGTGCCAGCAGGGCCCAGGGGTTCCTCCAAGAGACCCAGTACTTC	CASRAQGFLQETQYF
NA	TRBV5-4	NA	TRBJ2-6	TGTGCCAGCAGCTTACCAAACTCTGGGGCCAACGTCCTGACTTTC	CASSLPNSGANVLTF
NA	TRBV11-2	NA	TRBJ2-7	TGTGCCAGCAGCTTAGTAAACGAGCAGTACTTC	CASSLVNEQYF
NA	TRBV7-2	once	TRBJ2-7	TGTGCCAGCAGCTTAGCAGCGAATTCCTACGAGCAGTACTTC	CASSLAANSYEQYF
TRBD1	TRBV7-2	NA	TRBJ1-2	TGTGCCAGCAGCTCCGACAGGGGAATGGACTCCTTC	CASSSDRGMDSF
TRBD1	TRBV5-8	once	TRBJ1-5	TGTGCCAGCAGCTGGGACAGGGGGGATCAGCCCCAGCATTTT	CASSWDRGDQPQHF
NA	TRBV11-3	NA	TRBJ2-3	TGTGCCAGCAGCTTATGGGACGGCACAGATACGCAGTATTTT	CASSLWDGTDTQYF